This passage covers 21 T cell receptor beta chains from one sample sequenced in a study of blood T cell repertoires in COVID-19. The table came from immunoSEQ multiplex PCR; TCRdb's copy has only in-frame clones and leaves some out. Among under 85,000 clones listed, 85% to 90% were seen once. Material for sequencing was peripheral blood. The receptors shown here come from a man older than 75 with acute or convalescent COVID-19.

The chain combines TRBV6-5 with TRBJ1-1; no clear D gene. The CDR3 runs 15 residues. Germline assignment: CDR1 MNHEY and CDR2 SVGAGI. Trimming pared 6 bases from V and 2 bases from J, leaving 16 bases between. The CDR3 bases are TGTGCCAGCAGGACTCAATCGGGTCCCAACACTGAAGCTTTCTTT. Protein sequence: CASRTQSGPNTEAFF.

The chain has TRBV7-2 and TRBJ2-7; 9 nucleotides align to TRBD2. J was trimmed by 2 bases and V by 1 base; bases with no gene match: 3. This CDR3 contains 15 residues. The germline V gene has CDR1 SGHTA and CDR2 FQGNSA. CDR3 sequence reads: CASSLVASGAYEQYF. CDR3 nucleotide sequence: TGTGCCAGCAGCTTAGTGGCTAGCGGGGCCTACGAGCAGTACTTC.

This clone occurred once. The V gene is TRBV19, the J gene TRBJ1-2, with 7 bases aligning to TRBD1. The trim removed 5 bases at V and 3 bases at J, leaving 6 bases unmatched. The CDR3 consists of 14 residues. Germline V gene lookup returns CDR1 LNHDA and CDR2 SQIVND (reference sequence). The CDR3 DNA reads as TGTGCCAGTAGTCCGGGACAGAGTTACTATGGCTACACCTTC. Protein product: CASSPGQSYYGYTF.

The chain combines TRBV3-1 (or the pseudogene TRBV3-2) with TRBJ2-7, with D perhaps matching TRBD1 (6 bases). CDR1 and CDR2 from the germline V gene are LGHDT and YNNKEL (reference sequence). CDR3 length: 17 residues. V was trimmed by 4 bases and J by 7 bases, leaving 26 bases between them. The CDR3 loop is CASSPRGAGQLAMEQYF. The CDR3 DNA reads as TGTGCCAGCAGCCCCAGAGGAGCCGGACAGTTGGCGATGGAGCAGTACTTC.

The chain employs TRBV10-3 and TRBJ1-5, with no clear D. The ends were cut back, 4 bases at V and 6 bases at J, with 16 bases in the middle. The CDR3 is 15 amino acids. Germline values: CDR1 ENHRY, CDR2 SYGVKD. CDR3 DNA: TGTGCCATCAGTGCAAGAGCCGGGGATAGTCAGCCCCAGCATTTT. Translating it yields CAISARAGDSQPQHF.

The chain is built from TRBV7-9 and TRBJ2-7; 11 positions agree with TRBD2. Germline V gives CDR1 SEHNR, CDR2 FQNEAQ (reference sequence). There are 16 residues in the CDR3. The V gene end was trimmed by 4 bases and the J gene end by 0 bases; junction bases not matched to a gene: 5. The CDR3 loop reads CASSSGTSGGSYEQYF. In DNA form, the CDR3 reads TGTGCCAGCAGCTCCGGGACTAGCGGAGGCTCCTACGAGCAGTACTTC.

DNA for the CDR3: TGTGCCAGCAGTCTACAGGGAAACAATGAAAAACTGTTTTTT. Translated: CASSLQGNNEKLFF. The V gene is TRBV2, the J gene TRBJ1-4; D may be TRBD1 (6 bases). Between the trimmed V and J ends, which lost 5 bases and 5 bases, there was a span of 12 bases. This CDR3 has 14 amino acids. The germline CDR1 and CDR2 sequences are SNHLY and FYNNEI.

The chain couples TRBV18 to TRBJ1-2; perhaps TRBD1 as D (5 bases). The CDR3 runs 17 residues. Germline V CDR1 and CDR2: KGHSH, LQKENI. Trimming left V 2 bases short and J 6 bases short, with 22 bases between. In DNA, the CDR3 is TGTGCCAGCTCACCATCGGGCAGGGCGCCAGGGAATAATGGCTACACCTTC. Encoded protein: CASSPSGRAPGNNGYTF.

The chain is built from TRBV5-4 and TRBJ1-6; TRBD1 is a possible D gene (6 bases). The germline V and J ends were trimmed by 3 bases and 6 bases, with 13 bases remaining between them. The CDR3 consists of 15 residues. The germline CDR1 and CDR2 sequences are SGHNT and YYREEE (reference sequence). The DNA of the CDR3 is TGTGCCAGCAGCTGGGGCCAGGGGCGTAATTCACCCCTCCACTTT. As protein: CASSWGQGRNSPLHF.

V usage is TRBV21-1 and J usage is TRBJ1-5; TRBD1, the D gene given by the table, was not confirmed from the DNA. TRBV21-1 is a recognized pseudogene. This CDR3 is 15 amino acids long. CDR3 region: CASIPGTGGAEPQHF. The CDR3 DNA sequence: TGTGCCAGCATCCCCGGGACAGGGGGCGCGGAGCCCCAGCATTTT.

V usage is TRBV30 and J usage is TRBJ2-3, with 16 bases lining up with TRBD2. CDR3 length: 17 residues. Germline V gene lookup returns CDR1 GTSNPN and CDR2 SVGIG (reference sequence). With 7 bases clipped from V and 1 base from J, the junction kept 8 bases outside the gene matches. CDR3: CASAGTSGRAGTDTQYF. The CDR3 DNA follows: TGTGCCTCTGCTGGGACTAGCGGGAGGGCGGGCACAGATACGCAGTATTTT.

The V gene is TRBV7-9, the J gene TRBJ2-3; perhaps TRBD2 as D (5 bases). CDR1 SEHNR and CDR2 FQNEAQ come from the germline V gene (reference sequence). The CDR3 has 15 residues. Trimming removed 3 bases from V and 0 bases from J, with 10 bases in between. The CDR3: CASSLDSSSTDTQYF. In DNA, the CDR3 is TGTGCCAGCAGCTTGGACTCATCTAGCACAGATACGCAGTATTTT.

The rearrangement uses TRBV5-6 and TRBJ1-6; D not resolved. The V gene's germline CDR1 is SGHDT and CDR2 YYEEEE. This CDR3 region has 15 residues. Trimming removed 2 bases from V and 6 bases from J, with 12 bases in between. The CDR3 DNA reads TGTGCCAGCAGCTTACTTTTCCCCCCTAATTCACCCCTCCACTTT. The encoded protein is CASSLLFPPNSPLHF.

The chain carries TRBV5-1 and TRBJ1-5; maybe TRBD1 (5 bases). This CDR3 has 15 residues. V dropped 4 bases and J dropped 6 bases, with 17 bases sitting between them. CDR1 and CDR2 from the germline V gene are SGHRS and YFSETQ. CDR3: CASSPGGGTGQPQHF. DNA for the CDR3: TGCGCCAGCAGCCCGGGGGGTGGGACCGGTCAGCCCCAGCATTTT.

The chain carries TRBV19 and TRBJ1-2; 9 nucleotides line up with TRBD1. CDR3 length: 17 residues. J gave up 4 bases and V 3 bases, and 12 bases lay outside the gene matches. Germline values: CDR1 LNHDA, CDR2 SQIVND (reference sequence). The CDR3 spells CASSMGLGTGSTYGYTF. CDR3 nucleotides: TGTGCCAGTAGTATGGGCCTGGGGACAGGGTCGACCTATGGCTACACCTTC.

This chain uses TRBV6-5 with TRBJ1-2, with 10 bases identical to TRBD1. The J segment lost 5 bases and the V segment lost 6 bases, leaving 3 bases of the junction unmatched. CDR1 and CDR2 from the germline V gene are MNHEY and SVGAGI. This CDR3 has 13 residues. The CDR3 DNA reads TGTGCCAGCAGCCGGACAGGGGGATATGGCTACACCTTC. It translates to CASSRTGGYGYTF.

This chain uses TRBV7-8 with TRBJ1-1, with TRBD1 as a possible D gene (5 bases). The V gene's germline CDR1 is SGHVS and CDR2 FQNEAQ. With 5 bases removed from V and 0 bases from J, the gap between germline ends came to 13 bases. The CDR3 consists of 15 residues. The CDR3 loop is CASSPLPGVNTEAFF. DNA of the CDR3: TGTGCCAGCAGCCCCTTACCGGGGGTGAACACTGAAGCTTTCTTT.

The CDR3 DNA sequence: TGCGCCAGCAGCTTGCCAGGAACCCATAATTCACCCCTCCACTTT. It encodes CASSLPGTHNSPLHF. The V call is TRBV5-1, the J call TRBJ1-6; no clear D. The CDR3 runs to 15 residues. CDR1 is SGHRS and CDR2 is YFSETQ in the germline V gene. Trimming shortened V by 1 base and J by 5 bases, and 10 bases separated the two germline ends. The full variable domain, its missing parts supplied by reference TRBV5-1 and TRBJ1-6, is KAGVTQTPRYLIKTRGQQVTLSCSPISGHRSVSWYQQTPGQGLQFLFEYFSETQRNKGNFPGRFSGRQFSNSRSEMNVSTLELGDSALYLCASSLPGTHNSPLHFGNGTRLTVT.

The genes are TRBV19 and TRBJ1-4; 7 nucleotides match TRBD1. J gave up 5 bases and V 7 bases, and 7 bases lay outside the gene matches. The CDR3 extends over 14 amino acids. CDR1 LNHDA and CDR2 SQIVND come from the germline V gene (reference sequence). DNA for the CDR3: TGTGCCAGTACCCCCGGGACAGTGAATGAAAAACTGTTTTTT. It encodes CASTPGTVNEKLFF.

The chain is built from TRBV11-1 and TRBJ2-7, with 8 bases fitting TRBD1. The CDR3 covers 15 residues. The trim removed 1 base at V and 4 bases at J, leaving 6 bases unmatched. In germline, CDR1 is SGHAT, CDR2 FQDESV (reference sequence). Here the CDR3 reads CASSLDWTGIYEQYF. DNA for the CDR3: TGTGCCAGCAGCTTAGATTGGACAGGGATATACGAGCAGTACTTC. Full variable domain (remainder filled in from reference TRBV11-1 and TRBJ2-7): EAEVAQSPRYKITEKSQAVAFWCDPISGHATLYWYRQILGQGPELLVQFQDESVVDDSQLPKDRFSAERLKGVDSTLKIQPAELGDSAMYLCASSLDWTGIYEQYFGPGTRLTVT.

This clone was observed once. CDR3 bases: TGTGCCAGCAGTTCCCCGGACAGAAAAACTAACTATGGCTACACCTTC. This sequence encodes CASSSPDRKTNYGYTF. The rearrangement joins TRBV6-5 to TRBJ1-2; perhaps TRBD1 as D (6 bases). The CDR3 runs 16 residues. V was cut by 4 bases and J by 0 bases, with 15 bases left in between. Germline CDR1 is MNHEY and CDR2 is SVGAGI.